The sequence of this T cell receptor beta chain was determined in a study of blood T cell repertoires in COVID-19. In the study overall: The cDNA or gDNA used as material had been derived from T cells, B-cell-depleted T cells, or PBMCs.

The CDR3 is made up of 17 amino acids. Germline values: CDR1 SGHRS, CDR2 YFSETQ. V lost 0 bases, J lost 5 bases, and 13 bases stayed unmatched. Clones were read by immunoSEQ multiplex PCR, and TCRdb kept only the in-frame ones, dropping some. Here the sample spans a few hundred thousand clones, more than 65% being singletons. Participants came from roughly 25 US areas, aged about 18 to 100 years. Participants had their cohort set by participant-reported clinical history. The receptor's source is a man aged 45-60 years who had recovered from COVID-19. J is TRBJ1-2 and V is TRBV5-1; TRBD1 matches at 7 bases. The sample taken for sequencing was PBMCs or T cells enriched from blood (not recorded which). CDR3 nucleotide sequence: TGCGCCAGCAGCTTGGTCGGCCAGGGGGATGCCTCATATGGCTACACCTTC. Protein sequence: CASSLVGQGDASYGYTF.